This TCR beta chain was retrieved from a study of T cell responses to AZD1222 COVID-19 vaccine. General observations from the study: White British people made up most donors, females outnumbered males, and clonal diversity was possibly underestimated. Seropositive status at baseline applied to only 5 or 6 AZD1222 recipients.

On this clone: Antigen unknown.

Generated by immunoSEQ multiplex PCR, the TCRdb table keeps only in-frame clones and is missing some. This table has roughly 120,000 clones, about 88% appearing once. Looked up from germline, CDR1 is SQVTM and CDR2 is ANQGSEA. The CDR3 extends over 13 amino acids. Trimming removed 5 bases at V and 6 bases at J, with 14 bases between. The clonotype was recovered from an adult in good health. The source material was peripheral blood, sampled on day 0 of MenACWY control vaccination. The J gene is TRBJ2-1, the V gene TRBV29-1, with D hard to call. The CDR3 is CSVWPKYFNEQFF. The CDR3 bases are TGCAGCGTTTGGCCAAAGTATTTCAATGAGCAGTTCTTC.